The 13 T cell receptor beta chains below all came from one sample that was sequenced in a study of shared clonotypes between healthy human individuals. TCRdb's table, derived via immunoSEQ multiplex PCR, lists solely in-frame clones and lacks some. The sample lists around 480,000 clones, almost 80% occurring once. The sample comprised PBMCs. Receptors originate from a woman aged 40 to 50 in good health. Some clones in this sample may be carry-over from other donors' samples.

In the case of this clone: Given a far larger clone just one base away, this is likely a sequencing read error. The CDR3 ends on some other residue instead of the conserved phenylalanine or tryptophan, so this is likely a read error. The chain couples TRBV5-4 to TRBJ2-7; 8 bases are a match to TRBD2. Germline assignment: CDR1 SGHNT and CDR2 YYREEE (reference sequence). Trimming took 3 bases from V and 5 from J; bases not matched to a gene: 7. This CDR3 region has 14 residues. CDR3 coding DNA: TGTGCCAGCAGCTGGCGGGGGGCCGTCGACGAGCAGTACCTC. Amino acids: CASSWRGAVDEQYL.

This rearrangement joins TRBV7-2 to TRBJ2-7; the D gene could be TRBD1 or TRBD2 (5 bases each). In germline, CDR1 is SGHTA, CDR2 FQGNSA. The CDR3 extends over 15 amino acids. V lost 1 base and J 6 bases, leaving 16 bases between the germline ends. The CDR3 region is CASSLELAGWREQYF. The CDR3 bases are TGTGCCAGCAGCTTAGAGCTAGCAGGGTGGCGCGAGCAGTACTTC.

The chain combines TRBV7-9 with TRBJ1-2; D remains ambiguous. The CDR3 is 15 amino acids. V shed 1 base and J shed 4 bases, with 13 bases lying between them. From germline, CDR1 is SEHNR and CDR2 FQNEAQ (reference sequence). CDR3: CASSLVNGNSYGYTF. In DNA form, the CDR3 reads TGTGCCAGCAGCTTAGTGAATGGGAACAGCTATGGCTACACCTTC.

The rearrangement links TRBV21-1 to TRBJ1-1; the listed D gene, TRBD1, was not tested against the DNA. TRBV21-1 is a pseudogene. The CDR3 extends over 16 amino acids. The CDR3 DNA reads TGTGCCAGCAGCCCCGGACAGGGAGGGGTCTGCACTGAAGCTTTCTTT. Translated: CASSPGQGGVCTEAFF.

This chain connects TRBV23-1 to TRBJ2-1; TRBD1 is a possible D gene (5 bases). TRBV23-1 is noted as an ORF with a role that remains uncertain. CDR3 size: 11 residues. Deletions cut 6 bases from V and 10 bases from J, with 10 bases between. The CDR3 coding sequence is TGCGCCAGCAGGGGGCGGTGGGAGCAGTTCTTC. This sequence encodes CASRGRWEQFF.

The chain carries TRBV9 and TRBJ2-2; TRBD1 is a possible D gene (6 bases). The CDR3 is 15 amino acids. Germline CDR1 and CDR2: SGDLS and YYNGEE. The ends were cut back, 2 bases at V and 5 bases at J, with 13 bases in the middle. CDR3 protein: CASSVEQGSTGELFF. The CDR3 nucleotides are TGTGCCAGCAGCGTTGAACAGGGAAGTACCGGGGAGCTGTTTTTT.

This chain joins TRBV7-2 and TRBJ1-1, with D unclear. V was shortened by 5 bases and J by 1 base, with 11 bases between the two germline ends. Germline loops: CDR1 SGHTA, CDR2 FQGNSA. The length of the CDR3 is 14 residues. The CDR3 DNA reads TGTGCCAGCAGCCCCCGGGCCACGAACACTGAAGCTTTCTTT. Protein sequence: CASSPRATNTEAFF.

For this clone: Relative to the germline gene, one junction end is altered; a read error may explain this. The rearrangement uses TRBV7-7 and TRBJ2-2, with TRBD1 matching over 7 bases. This CDR3 is built from 15 residues. Germline CDR1 is SSHAT and CDR2 is FNYEAQ (reference sequence). The CDR3 nucleotides read TGTGCTAGCAGCTACCGACAGGGTAGCACCGGGGAGCTGTTTTTT. This codes for CASSYRQGSTGELFF.

The genes are TRBV7-8 and TRBJ2-7, with D perhaps TRBD1 (5 bases). The V gene's germline CDR1 is SGHVS and CDR2 FQNEAQ. The CDR3 is 15 residues long. Trimming removed 1 base from V and 2 bases from J, with 12 bases in between. The CDR3 loop is CASSLGRAPTYEQYF. The CDR3, as DNA: TGTGCCAGCAGCTTAGGCAGGGCCCCTACCTACGAGCAGTACTTC.

The V call is TRBV7-3, the J call TRBJ1-1; maybe TRBD1 (5 bases). From germline, CDR1 is SGHTA and CDR2 FQGTGA. With 6 bases removed from V and 1 base from J, the gap between germline ends came to 9 bases. The CDR3 runs 13 residues. CDR3: CASRLDRNTEAFF. The CDR3 nucleotides are TGTGCCAGCAGGCTAGACAGGAACACTGAAGCTTTCTTT.

This clone was recorded once. The chain joins TRBV6-1 to TRBJ1-3; no clear D. This CDR3 has 15 amino acids. The V end lost 7 bases, the J end lost 0 bases, and 13 bases lay between the germline ends. Germline V gene lookup returns CDR1 MNHNS and CDR2 SASEGT. The CDR3 loop is CASTPARNSGNTIYF. The DNA of the CDR3 is TGTGCCAGCACCCCGGCCCGAAACTCTGGAAACACCATATATTTT.

This chain uses TRBV7-2 with TRBJ2-2; the match to TRBD1 covers 8 bases. The germline CDR1 and CDR2 sequences are SGHTA and FQGNSA. V lost 5 bases, J lost 3 bases, and 5 bases stayed unmatched. The CDR3 has 15 residues. This CDR3 is CASSTRQGYTGELFF. CDR3 nucleotides: TGTGCCAGCAGCACCCGACAGGGGTACACCGGGGAGCTGTTTTTT.

This clone was seen many times. The V call is TRBV5-1, the J call TRBJ1-1; 7 bases agree with TRBD1. The germline gives CDR1 SGHRS, CDR2 YFSETQ. There are 15 residues in the CDR3. Unmatched junction bases numbered 4, after V lost 0 bases and J lost 2 bases. The CDR3 here is CASSLEGTANTEAFF. As DNA, the CDR3 is TGCGCCAGCAGCTTGGAAGGGACAGCCAACACTGAAGCTTTCTTT.